This T cell receptor beta chain was identified in a study of regulatory T cells in long-lasting Graves disease. Study observations and caveats: Gene preferences differed: TRBV28, TRBJ1-2, TRBJ2-5 in persistent cases.

Per the germline V gene, CDR1 is MDHEN and CDR2 is SYDVKM. This CDR3 comprises 14 residues. This clonotype was counted at least ten times. Its specificity is unknown. At one end the junction does not follow the germline gene, possibly because of a read error. Time point: newly diagnosed GD, antithyroid drugs for less than 3 months. With RNA extracted from PBMCs as input, the TCR library was made. Graves' disease diagnoses used American Thyroid Association guidelines. Building of the TCR beta libraries involved iRepertoire HTBI primers and Arm-PCR of CDR3 regions. TCRdb fed the multiplex PCR reads into MiXCR, producing one record per CDR3 protein. This sample has 360,000 or so distinct CDR3 sequences; around 11% occur once, and the top ten carry approximately 19%. These records were also assigned to another study, of T cells in Graves' hyperthyroidism and ophthalmopathy. That paper states: TCR CDR3 underwent first-round RT-PCR with the HTBI primer set.

The sequences come from peripheral blood mononuclear cells (PBMCs), collected at new diagnosis, from a patient treated with antithyroid drugs. The receptor's source is a woman under 30 with Graves disease. The chain combines TRBV28 with TRBJ2-3; D is uncertain. CDR3 in DNA: TGTGCCAGCAGTTTACCACAGAGCACAGATATGCAGTATTTT. Its translation is CASSLPQSTDMQYF.